The T cell receptor beta chain under discussion was sequenced for a study of cytomegalovirus exposure and HLA in healthy donors. Overall study results and limits: Equally common other TCR beta chains were less clonally expanded than HLA-associated ones, a later analysis found.

This clone was found a few times. Antigen specificity is unknown. Trimming removed 3 bases from V and 5 bases from J; junction bases left unmatched: 5. The CDR3 length is 16 residues. Germline V CDR1 and CDR2: LGHNA, YSLEER. 13 Jbeta primers and 60 Vbeta primers were used for the PCR. Authors' methods: Roughly 81 million unique TCR beta chains, 9 million to 12 million shared, were counted in a later analysis. Data came from immunoSEQ multiplex PCR; TCRdb stores just in-frame clones and leaves some out. V, J and clone size were drawn from that table, and D and trimming were deduced from the DNA. The data contain about 38,000 clones, approximately 71% of them singletons.

This TCR was recovered from a man in his forties or fifties in good health and CMV-seropositive. The chain links TRBV4-3 to TRBJ2-3; 13 bases are shared with TRBD2. Input material: PBMCs. The CDR3 here is CASSHPTSGGLDTQYF. CDR3 in DNA: TGCGCCAGCAGCCACCCGACTAGCGGGGGGTTAGATACGCAGTATTTT.